This TCR beta chain was found in a study of shared clonotypes between healthy human individuals. The wider study: Three plates each covered CD4 naive and memory; CD8 naive two, CD8 memory one.

Germline CDR1 and CDR2: LNHDA and SQIVND (reference sequence). J lost 6 bases, V lost 5 bases, and 12 bases had no gene match. The CDR3 runs 16 residues. In the naive CD8 group, cells lacked CD45RO and were positively selected for CCR7, so terminally differentiated effector memory CD45RA+ cells were left out. Whole-study results and caveats: Clonotype sharing among the donors was expected to vary with sequencing depth. Rarefaction revealed incomplete sorted-subset sequencing despite large depth.

A remark on this clone: Its specificity is unknown.

The method was immunoSEQ multiplex PCR; TCRdb's version includes in-frame clones alone and lacks a portion of them. The sample has about 2,200,000 clones, about 93% seen once; the top ten hold roughly 1.7%. V and J are TRBV19 and TRBJ2-2, with 7 bases that match TRBD2. The sample consisted of naive CD8+ T cells from PBMCs. The origin of this receptor is a man between 18 and 35 years old in good health. Some clones in this sample may be carry-over from other donors' samples. The CDR3 reads CASSYVRREYPGELFF. Here the CDR3 DNA reads TGTGCCAGTAGTTACGTTCGGCGGGAGTACCCCGGGGAGCTGTTTTTT. The variable domain in full, with the rest retrieved from reference TRBV19 and TRBJ2-2, is DGGITQSPKYLFRKEGQNVTLSCEQNLNHDAMYWYRQDPGQGLRLIYYSQIVNDFQKGDIAEGYSVSREKKESFPLTVTSAQKNPTAFYLCASSYVRREYPGELFFGEGSRLTVL.